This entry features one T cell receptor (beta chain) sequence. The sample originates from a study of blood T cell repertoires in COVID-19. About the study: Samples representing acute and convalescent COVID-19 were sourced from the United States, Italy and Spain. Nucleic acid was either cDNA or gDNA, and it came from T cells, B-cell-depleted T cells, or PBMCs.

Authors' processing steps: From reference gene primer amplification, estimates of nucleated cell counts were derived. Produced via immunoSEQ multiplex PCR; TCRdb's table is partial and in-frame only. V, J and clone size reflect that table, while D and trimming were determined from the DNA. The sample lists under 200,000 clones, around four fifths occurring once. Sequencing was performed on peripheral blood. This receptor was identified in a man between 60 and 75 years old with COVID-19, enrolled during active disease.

CDR3 DNA sequence: TGTGCCAGCAATATCGACAGGGACCAAGAGACCCAGTACTTC. Protein product: CASNIDRDQETQYF. The genes are TRBV6-5 and TRBJ2-5, with 7 bases matching TRBD1. The CDR3 consists of 14 residues. The germline CDR1 and CDR2 sequences are MNHEY and SVGAGI. V was pared by 7 bases and J by 0 bases, with 5 bases of the junction left unmatched.